This TCR beta chain was documented in a study of glioma-infiltrating T cells. Whole-study findings and limits: Non-neoplastic patients had below-expected tissue-blood divergence, while all gliomas exceeded expectation.

TCR alpha and beta CDR3 regions were amplified from RNA using iRepertoire nested multiplex PCR. Using its own MiXCR run on the multiplex PCR reads, TCRdb lists one record per CDR3 protein. The data show roughly 120,000 distinct CDR3 sequences, under 30% seen once. Ten or more counts support this clonotype. Its antigen is still unknown. The germline CDR1 and CDR2 sequences are MNHEY and SVGAGI. With V trimmed by 2 bases and J by 0 bases, 11 bases remained unmatched. The CDR3 extends over 18 amino acids. The clonotype originates from a human donor with low-grade glioma or glioblastoma, undergoing nonglioma brain surgery, or in good health (not recorded which). The sequenced sample was glioma tissue, nonneoplastic brain tissue, or PBMCs (not recorded which). This chain joins TRBV6-5 and TRBJ1-1; 8 bases line up with TRBD1. CDR3 coding DNA: TGTGCCAGCAGTTACCTCTACTGGGGGACAGGCCTGAACACTGAAGCTTTCTTT. This gives the protein CASSYLYWGTGLNTEAFF.